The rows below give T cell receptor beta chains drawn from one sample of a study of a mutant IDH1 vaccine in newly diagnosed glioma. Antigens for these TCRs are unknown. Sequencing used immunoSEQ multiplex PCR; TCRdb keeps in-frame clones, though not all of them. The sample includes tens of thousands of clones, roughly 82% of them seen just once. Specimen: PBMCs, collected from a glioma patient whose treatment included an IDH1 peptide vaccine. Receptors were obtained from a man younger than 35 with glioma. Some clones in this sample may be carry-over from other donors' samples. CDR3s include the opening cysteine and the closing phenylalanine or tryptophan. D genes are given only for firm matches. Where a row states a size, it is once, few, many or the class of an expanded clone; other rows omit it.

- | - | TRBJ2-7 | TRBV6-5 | CASSILGDEQYF | TGTGCCAGCAGTATACTAGGGGACGAGCAGTACTTC
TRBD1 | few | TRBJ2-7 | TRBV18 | CASSSRGGQGRHEQYF | TGTGCCAGCTCCTCCCGAGGGGGACAGGGGCGTCACGAGCAGTACTTC
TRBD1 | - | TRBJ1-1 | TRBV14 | CASSPGTGPEAFF | TGTGCCAGCAGCCCGGGGACAGGGCCTGAAGCTTTCTTT
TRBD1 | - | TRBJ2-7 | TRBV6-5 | CASSYRTGDEQYF | TGTGCCAGCAGTTACCGGACAGGGGACGAGCAGTACTTC
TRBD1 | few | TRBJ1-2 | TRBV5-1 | CASSYLGQGAVGYTF | TGCGCCAGCAGCTACCTGGGACAGGGGGCGGTGGGCTACACCTTC
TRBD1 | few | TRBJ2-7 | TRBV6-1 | CASSAAGQGFYEQYF | TGTGCCAGCAGTGCAGCCGGACAGGGGTTCTACGAGCAGTACTTC
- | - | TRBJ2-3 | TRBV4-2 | CASSPTGSVVPPQYF | TGTGCCAGCAGCCCTACGGGGAGCGTAGTCCCCCCGCAGTATTTT
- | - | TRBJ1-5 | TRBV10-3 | CAISGGEKPQHF | TGTGCCATCAGTGGAGGGGAAAAGCCCCAGCATTTT
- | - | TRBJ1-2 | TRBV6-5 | CASSHHREVYGYTF | TGTGCCAGCAGCCATCACAGGGAGGTCTATGGCTACACCTTC
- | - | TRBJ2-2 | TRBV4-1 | CASSPSLARGSATGELFF | TGCGCCAGCAGCCCATCGCTGGCTAGGGGGTCGGCCACCGGGGAGCTGTTTTTT
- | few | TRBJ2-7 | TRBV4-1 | CASSQGVSGLYEQYF | TGCGCCAGCAGCCAAGGGGTGTCAGGGCTCTACGAGCAGTACTTC
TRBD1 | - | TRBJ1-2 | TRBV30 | CAWGRPGTGNGYTF | TGTGCCTGGGGAAGGCCCGGGACAGGGAACGGCTACACCTTC
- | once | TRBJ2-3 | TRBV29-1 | CSVEHPTEGQYF | TGCAGCGTTGAACACCCAACGGAGGGGCAGTATTTT
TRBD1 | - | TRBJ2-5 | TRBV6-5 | CASSFPTQGAAQYF | TGTGCCAGCAGTTTTCCGACACAGGGGGCGGCCCAGTACTTC
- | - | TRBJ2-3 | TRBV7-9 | CASSLTGFTDTQYF | TGTGCCAGCAGCTTAACCGGATTCACAGATACGCAGTATTTT
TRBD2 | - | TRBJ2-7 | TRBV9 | CASSALTSSEQYF | TGTGCCAGCAGTGCCTTGACTAGCAGCGAGCAGTACTTC
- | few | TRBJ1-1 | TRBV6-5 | CASSYRGPVTEAFF | TGTGCCAGCAGTTACCGGGGGCCGGTCACTGAAGCTTTCTTT
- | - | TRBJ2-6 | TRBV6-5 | CASTPTSSGANVLTF | TGTGCCAGCACCCCGACTAGCTCTGGGGCCAACGTCCTGACTTTC
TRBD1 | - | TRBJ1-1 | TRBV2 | CASSEGQWNTEAFF | TGTGCCAGCAGTGAGGGACAGTGGAACACTGAAGCTTTCTTT
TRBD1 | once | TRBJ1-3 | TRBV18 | CASSRSSMGQNSGNTIYF | TGTGCCAGCTCTCGTAGCTCGATGGGACAGAACTCTGGAAACACCATATATTTT
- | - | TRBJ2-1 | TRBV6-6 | CASSFRGDNEQFF | TGTGCCAGCAGTTTTCGAGGGGACAATGAGCAGTTCTTC
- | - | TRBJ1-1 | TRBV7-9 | CASSLSSLNTEAFF | TGTGCCAGCAGCCTCTCATCACTGAACACTGAAGCTTTCTTT
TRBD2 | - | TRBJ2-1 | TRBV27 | CATTTWTSGRNEQFF | TGTGCCACCACAACATGGACTAGCGGGAGAAATGAGCAGTTCTTC
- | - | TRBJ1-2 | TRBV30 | CAWSSGTVYGYTF | TGTGCCTGGAGCTCCGGGACGGTCTATGGCTACACCTTC
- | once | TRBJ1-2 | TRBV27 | CASGVGHGYTF | TGTGCCAGCGGGGTGGGTCATGGCTACACCTTC
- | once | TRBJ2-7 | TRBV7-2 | CASSLTLARGGEQYF | TGTGCCAGCAGCTTAACACTAGCCCGGGGCGGGGAGCAGTACTTC
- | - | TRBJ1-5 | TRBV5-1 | CASSLMGNQPQHF | TGCGCCAGCAGCTTAATGGGTAATCAGCCCCAGCATTTT
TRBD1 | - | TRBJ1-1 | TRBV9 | CASSVTGQANTEAFF | TGTGCCAGCAGCGTAACAGGACAGGCTAACACTGAAGCTTTCTTT
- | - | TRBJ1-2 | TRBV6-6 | CASRLGYGYTF | TGTGCCAGCCGGTTAGGCTATGGCTACACCTTC
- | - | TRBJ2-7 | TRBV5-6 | CASSLAGVREQYF | TGTGCCAGCAGCTTGGCGGGAGTCAGGGAGCAGTACTTC
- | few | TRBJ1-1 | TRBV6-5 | CASSPSTEAFF | TGTGCCAGCAGCCCAAGCACTGAAGCTTTCTTT
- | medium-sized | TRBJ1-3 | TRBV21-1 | CASSKVGQSSSGNTIYF | TGTGCCAGCAGCAAAGTGGGACAGTCGAGCTCTGGAAACACCATATATTTT
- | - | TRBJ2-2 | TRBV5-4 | CASTLRGGNTGELFF | TGTGCCAGCACCCTGAGGGGGGGGAACACCGGGGAGCTGTTTTTT
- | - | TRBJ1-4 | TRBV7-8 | CASSVTQGKNEKLFF | TGTGCCAGCAGCGTAACACAGGGAAAGAATGAAAAACTGTTTTTT
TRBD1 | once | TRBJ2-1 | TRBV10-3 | CAISQTGQEQFF | TGTGCCATCAGCCAGACAGGGCAGGAGCAGTTCTTC
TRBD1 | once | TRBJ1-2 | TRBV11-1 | CASSFQGESVYGYTF | TGTGCCAGCAGCTTCCAGGGGGAATCGGTCTATGGCTACACCTTC
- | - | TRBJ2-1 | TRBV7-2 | CASSFWSAYNEQFF | TGTGCCAGCAGCTTCTGGAGCGCGTACAATGAGCAGTTCTTC
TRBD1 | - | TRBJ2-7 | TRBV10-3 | CAISAPGQQDEQYF | TGTGCCATCAGTGCCCCGGGACAGCAAGACGAGCAGTACTTC
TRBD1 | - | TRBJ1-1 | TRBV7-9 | CASSVTGTGANTEAFF | TGTGCCAGCAGCGTAACCGGGACAGGGGCCAACACTGAAGCTTTCTTT
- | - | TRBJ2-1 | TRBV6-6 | CASISGPNEQFF | TGTGCCAGCATAAGCGGCCCGAATGAGCAGTTCTTC
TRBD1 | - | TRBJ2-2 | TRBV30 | CAWTLDRTNTGELFF | TGTGCCTGGACCCTGGACAGGACGAACACCGGGGAGCTGTTTTTT
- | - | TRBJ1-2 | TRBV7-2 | CASSLAQQVYYGYTF | TGTGCCAGCAGCTTAGCGCAACAGGTTTACTATGGCTACACCTTC
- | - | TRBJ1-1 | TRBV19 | CASSKAGNTEAFF | TGTGCCAGTAGTAAAGCAGGGAACACTGAAGCTTTCTTT
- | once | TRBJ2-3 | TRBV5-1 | CASSVPWDASTDTQYF | TGCGCCAGCAGCGTACCCTGGGACGCGAGCACAGATACGCAGTATTTT